Presented here are 3 T cell receptor beta chains from one specimen sequenced in a study of T cells after yellow fever vaccination. From the 5' RACE reads, TCRdb called clonotypes with MiXCR, one entry per CDR3 protein. Of around 300,000 distinct CDR3 sequences listed, over 10% are singletons. Sequencing used CD4+ T cells sorted from PBMCs, obtained 45 days after the yellow fever booster vaccination. The origin of the receptors is a man aged 25 to 40 who received the YFV17D yellow fever vaccine.

This chain links TRBV12-3 or TRBV12-4 with TRBJ1-1, with unresolved D. This CDR3 has 13 amino acids. The V end was cut by 3 bases, the J end by 0 bases, with 5 bases between. CDR3 bases: TGTGCCAGCAGTTTCGAGATGAACACTGAAGCTTTCTTT. The encoded protein is CASSFEMNTEAFF.

The chain recombines TRBV5-1 with TRBJ2-5, with D unresolved. The CDR3 runs to 13 residues. V lost 7 bases and J lost 1, with 11 bases in between. Germline-derived CDR1 and CDR2 are SGHRS and YFSETQ. The CDR3 sequence is CASRKGSQETQYF. Here the CDR3 DNA reads TGCGCCAGCCGGAAAGGGTCCCAAGAGACCCAGTACTTC.

This clonotype turned up a few times. The V call is TRBV4-3, the J call TRBJ2-7; the match to TRBD2 covers 7 bases. This CDR3 is 16 amino acids long. J lost 3 bases, V lost 0 bases, and 8 bases had no gene match. In germline, CDR1 is LGHNA, CDR2 YSLEER. CDR3 bases: TGCGCCAGCAGCCAAGATCGCCTAGCGGACCTCTACGAGCAGTACTTC. Translated, it gives CASSQDRLADLYEQYF.